These T cell receptor beta chains were read from a single sample in a study of CXCR3-negative and CXCR3-positive naive CD8 T cells. TCRdb derives one entry per CDR3 protein from the 5' RACE reads, leaving out DNA. This sample's clone table lists tens of thousands of distinct CDR3 sequences. Sequencing was performed on naive CXCR3- CD8+ T cells from blood. The receptor source for this set is a human donor in good health. Some clones in this sample may be carry-over from other donors' samples. Each CDR3 is given with its conserved first and last residue. Fields, in order: CDR3 protein, V gene, J gene.

CASSDRGRGNEQFF,TRBV2,TRBJ2-1
CASSVGGVTDTQYF,TRBV9,TRBJ2-3
CASSQDPRGLGEQYF,TRBV4-1,TRBJ2-7
CASSQSVNTEAFF,TRBV7-2,TRBJ1-1
CASSSRTGDTRNYGYTF,TRBV7-9,TRBJ1-2
CASSGPGGPYEQYF,TRBV5-4,TRBJ2-7
CASSLTDAADTRYF,TRBV9,TRBJ2-3
CSATSLVSEETQYF,TRBV20-1,TRBJ2-5
CSARGGVRYEQYF,TRBV20-1,TRBJ2-7
CATSRDRTGSTEAFF,TRBV15,TRBJ1-1
CTSTSAKRIDEQFF,TRBV1,TRBJ2-1
CASSPGLWQYF,TRBV28,TRBJ2-7
CASSLNTGTNEQYF,TRBV7-2,TRBJ2-7
CASSSTTGGTEAFF,TRBV13,TRBJ1-1
CSAGVLGGPGANVLTF,TRBV20-1,TRBJ2-6